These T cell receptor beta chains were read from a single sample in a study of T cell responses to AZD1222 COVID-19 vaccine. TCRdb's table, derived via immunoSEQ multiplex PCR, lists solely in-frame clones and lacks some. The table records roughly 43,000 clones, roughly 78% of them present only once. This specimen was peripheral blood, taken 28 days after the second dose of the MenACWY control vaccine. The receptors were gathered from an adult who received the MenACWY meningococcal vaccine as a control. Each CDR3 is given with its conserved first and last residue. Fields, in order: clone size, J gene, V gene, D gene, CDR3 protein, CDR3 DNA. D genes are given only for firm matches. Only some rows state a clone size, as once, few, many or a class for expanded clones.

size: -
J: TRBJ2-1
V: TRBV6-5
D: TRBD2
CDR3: CATRKVGGAYNEQFF
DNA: TGTGCCACCCGAAAGGTGGGGGGGGCCTACAATGAGCAGTTCTTC

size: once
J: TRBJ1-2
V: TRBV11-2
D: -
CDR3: CASSPLANYGYTF
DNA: TGTGCCAGCAGTCCACTAGCTAACTATGGCTACACCTTC

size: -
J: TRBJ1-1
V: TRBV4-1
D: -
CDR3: CASSQTEVANTEAFF
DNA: TGCGCCAGCAGCCAAACAGAGGTAGCGAACACTGAAGCTTTCTTT

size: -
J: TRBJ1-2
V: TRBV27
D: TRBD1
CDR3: CASSLFGTGGNYGYTF
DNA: TGTGCCAGCAGTTTATTCGGGACAGGGGGCAACTATGGCTACACCTTC

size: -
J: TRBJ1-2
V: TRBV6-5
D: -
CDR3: CASSLRGGGYTF
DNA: TGTGCCAGCAGTTTAAGGGGTGGCGGCTACACCTTC

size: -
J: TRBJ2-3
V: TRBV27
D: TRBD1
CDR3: CASSSQGWNTDTQYF
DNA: TGTGCCAGCAGTTCACAGGGGTGGAACACAGATACGCAGTATTTT

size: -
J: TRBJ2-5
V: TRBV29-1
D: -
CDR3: CSVEGLSETQYF
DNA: TGCAGCGTTGAGGGCTTATCAGAGACCCAGTACTTC

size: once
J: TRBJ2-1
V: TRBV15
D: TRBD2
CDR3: CATSRVTGGYNEQFF
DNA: TGTGCCACCAGCAGAGTAACGGGGGGGTACAATGAGCAGTTCTTC

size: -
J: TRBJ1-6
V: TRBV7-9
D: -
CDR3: CASSSLNSPLHF
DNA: TGTGCCAGCAGCTCTCTTAATTCACCCCTCCACTTT

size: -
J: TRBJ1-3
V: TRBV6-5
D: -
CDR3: CASSYDISAGYTIYF
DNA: TGTGCCAGCAGTTACGACATCAGCGCCGGATACACCATATATTTT

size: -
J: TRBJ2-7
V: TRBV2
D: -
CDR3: CASREIAFSEGDEQYF
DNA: TGTGCCAGCAGGGAAATAGCATTCTCGGAAGGAGACGAGCAGTACTTC

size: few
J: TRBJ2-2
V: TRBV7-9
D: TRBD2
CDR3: CASSSGRFLARELFF
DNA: TGTGCCAGCAGCTCCGGGAGGTTCCTGGCCCGGGAGCTGTTTTTT

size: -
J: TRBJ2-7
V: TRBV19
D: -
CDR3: CASSRSLVGYSYEQYF
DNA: TGTGCCAGTAGTAGGAGTTTGGTGGGATACTCCTACGAGCAGTACTTC

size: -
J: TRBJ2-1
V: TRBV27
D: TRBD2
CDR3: CASSFLRAGGLYEQFF
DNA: TGTGCCAGCAGTTTCCTTAGGGCGGGAGGGTTATATGAGCAGTTCTTC

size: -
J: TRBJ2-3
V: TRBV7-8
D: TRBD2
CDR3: CASSPRGGLAGGKESDTQYF
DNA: TGTGCCAGCAGCCCCCGCGGGGGACTAGCGGGGGGGAAGGAAAGTGATACGCAGTATTTT

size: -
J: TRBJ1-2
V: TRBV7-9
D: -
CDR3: CASSLASGGYTF
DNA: TGTGCCAGCAGCTTAGCTTCAGGGGGCTACACCTTC

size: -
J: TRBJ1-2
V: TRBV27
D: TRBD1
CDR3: CASSPNRQGAGGYTF
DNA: TGTGCCAGCAGTCCCAACCGACAGGGGGCGGGTGGCTACACCTTC

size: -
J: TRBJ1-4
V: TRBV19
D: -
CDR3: CASTQTPEKLFF
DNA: TGTGCCAGTACCCAGACGCCTGAAAAACTGTTTTTT

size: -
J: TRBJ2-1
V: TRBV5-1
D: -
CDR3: CASSLGSLSYNEQFF
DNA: TGCGCCAGCAGCTTGGGCAGCCTTTCCTACAATGAGCAGTTCTTC

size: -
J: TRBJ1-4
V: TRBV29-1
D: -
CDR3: CSVKSGMANEKLFF
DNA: TGCAGCGTCAAGTCGGGGATGGCTAATGAAAAACTGTTTTTT

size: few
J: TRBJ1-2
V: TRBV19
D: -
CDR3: CASSIVGYNGYTF
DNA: TGTGCCAGTAGTATAGTGGGCTACAATGGCTACACCTTC

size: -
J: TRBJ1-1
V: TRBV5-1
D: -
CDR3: CASSLGRGMNTEAFF
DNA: TGCGCCAGCAGCTTGGGTCGGGGGATGAACACTGAAGCTTTCTTT

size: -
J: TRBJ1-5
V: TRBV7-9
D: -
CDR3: CASSLVNQPQHF
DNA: TGTGCCAGCAGCTTAGTTAATCAGCCCCAGCATTTT

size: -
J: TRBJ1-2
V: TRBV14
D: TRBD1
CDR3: CASSQVLTPGTGYYGYTF
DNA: TGTGCCAGCAGCCAAGTATTGACCCCCGGGACAGGGTACTATGGCTACACCTTC

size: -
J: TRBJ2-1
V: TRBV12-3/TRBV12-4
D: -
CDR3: CASSYRNEQFF
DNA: TGTGCCAGCAGTTACCGGAATGAGCAGTTCTTC